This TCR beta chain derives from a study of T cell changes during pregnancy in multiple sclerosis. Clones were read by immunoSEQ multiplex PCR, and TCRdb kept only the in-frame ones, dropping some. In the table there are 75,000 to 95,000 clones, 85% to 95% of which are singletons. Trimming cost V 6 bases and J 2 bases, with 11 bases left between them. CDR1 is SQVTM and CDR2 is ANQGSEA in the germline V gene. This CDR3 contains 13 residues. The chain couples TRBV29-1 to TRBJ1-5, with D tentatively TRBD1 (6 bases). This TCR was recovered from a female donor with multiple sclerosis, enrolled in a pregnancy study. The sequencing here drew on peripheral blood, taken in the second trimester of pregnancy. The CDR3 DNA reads TGCAGCGTCACAGGGATTGGCAATCAGCCCCAGCATTTT. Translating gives CSVTGIGNQPQHF. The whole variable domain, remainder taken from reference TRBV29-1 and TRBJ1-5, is SAVISQKPSRDICQRGTSLTIQCQVDSQVTMMFWYRQQPGQSLTLIATANQGSEATYESGFVIDKFPISRPNLTFSTLTVSNMSPEDSSIYLCSVTGIGNQPQHFGDGTRLSIL.